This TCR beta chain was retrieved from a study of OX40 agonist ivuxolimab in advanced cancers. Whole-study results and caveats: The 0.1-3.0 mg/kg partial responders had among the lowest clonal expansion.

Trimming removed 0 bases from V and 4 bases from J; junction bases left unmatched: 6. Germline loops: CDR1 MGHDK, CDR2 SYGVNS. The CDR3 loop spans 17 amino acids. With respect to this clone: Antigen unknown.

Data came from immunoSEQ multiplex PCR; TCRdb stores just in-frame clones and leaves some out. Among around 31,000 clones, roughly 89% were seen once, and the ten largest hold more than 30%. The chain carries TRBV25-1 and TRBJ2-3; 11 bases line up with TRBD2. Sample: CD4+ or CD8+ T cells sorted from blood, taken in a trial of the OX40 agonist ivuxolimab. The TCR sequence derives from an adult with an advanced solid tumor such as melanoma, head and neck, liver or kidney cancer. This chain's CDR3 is CASSEYSGRDGADTQYF. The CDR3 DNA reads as TGTGCCAGCAGTGAATATAGCGGGAGGGATGGGGCAGATACGCAGTATTTT.